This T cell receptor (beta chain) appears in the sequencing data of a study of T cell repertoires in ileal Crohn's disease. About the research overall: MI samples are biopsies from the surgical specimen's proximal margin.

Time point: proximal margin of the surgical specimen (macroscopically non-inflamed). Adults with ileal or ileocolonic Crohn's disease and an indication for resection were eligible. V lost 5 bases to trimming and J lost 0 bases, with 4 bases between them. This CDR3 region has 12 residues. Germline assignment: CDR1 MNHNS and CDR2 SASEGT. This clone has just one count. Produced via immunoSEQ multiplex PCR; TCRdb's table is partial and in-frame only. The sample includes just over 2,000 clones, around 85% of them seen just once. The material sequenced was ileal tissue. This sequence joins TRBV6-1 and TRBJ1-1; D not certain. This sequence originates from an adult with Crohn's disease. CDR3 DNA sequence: TGTGCCAGCAGTAAAATGAACACTGAAGCTTTCTTT. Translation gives CASSKMNTEAFF.